One sample yielded the 19 T cell receptor beta chains listed below, sequenced in a study of vaccination effects on CD4 cells after COVID-19. Viral peptide pool expansion of antigen-specific CD4+ T cells preceded sequencing in the ViraFEST assay. Cells that had been cultured for 10 days were the source of isolated CD4+ T cells. Each participant was administered two doses of either the BNT162b2 or the mRNA-1273 vaccine. Profiling relied on immunoSEQ multiplex PCR, and the TCRdb table lists in-frame clones only, not all of them. The repertoire holds about 22,000 clones, over 60% seen once, with roughly 10% in the top ten. No antigens are known for them. Source: CD4+ T cells from PBMCs cultured with HCoV-NL63 spike peptides, taken after COVID-19 vaccination. Receptors originate from a human donor who received a COVID-19 vaccine.

The chain links TRBV24-1 to TRBJ2-5, with 11 bases aligning to TRBD1. Germline V CDR1 and CDR2: KGHDR, SFDVKD. Trimming removed 3 bases from V and 2 bases from J; junction bases left unmatched: 4. CDR3 length: 16 amino acids. CDR3 sequence (DNA): TGTGCCACCAGTGATCCCCGGGACAGGGGGCAAGAGACCCAGTACTTC. It specifies CATSDPRDRGQETQYF.

The rearrangement uses TRBV5-1 and TRBJ2-7; tentatively, D is TRBD1 (6 bases). This CDR3 has 16 residues. Trimming left V 3 bases short and J 0 bases short, with 16 bases between. Germline-derived CDR1 and CDR2 are SGHRS and YFSETQ. This CDR3 reads CASSSGRRDTSYEQYF. The CDR3 DNA follows: TGCGCCAGCAGCTCCGGACGCCGGGACACCTCCTACGAGCAGTACTTC.

The chain is built from TRBV30 and TRBJ1-2; TRBD1 matches 7 bases. The germline V gene encodes CDR1 GTSNPN and CDR2 SVGIG (reference sequence). The CDR3 is 12 residues long. Trimming cost V 4 bases and J 8 bases; bases outside gene matches: 7. The CDR3 reads CAWKLTGSGYTF. The CDR3 region has the DNA TGTGCCTGGAAACTGACAGGGAGCGGCTACACCTTC.

The V gene is TRBV7-2, the J gene TRBJ1-2, with D unclear. V lost 1 base to trimming and J lost 8 bases, with 14 bases between them. Per the germline V gene, CDR1 is SGHTA and CDR2 is FQGNSA. This CDR3 has 14 amino acids. CDR3 sequence: CASSLDGSRPGYTF. DNA of the CDR3: TGTGCCAGCAGCTTAGACGGCAGTCGTCCGGGCTACACCTTC.

This clone was detected a few times. V usage is TRBV10-3 and J usage is TRBJ1-1; no reliable D call. V was pared by 7 bases and J by 0 bases, with 9 bases between. The CDR3 has 13 amino acids. CDR1 and CDR2 (germline): ENHRY, SYGVKD. CDR3 coding DNA: TGTGCCATCAAATCGGGCCTGAACACTGAAGCTTTCTTT. Translated: CAIKSGLNTEAFF.

The chain has TRBV5-1 and TRBJ1-1, with D perhaps TRBD1 (6 bases). CDR3 size: 16 residues. V dropped 0 bases and J dropped 0 bases, with 12 bases sitting between them. From germline, CDR1 is SGHRS and CDR2 YFSETQ. The chain's CDR3 is CASSLDRASMNTEAFF. The CDR3 DNA reads TGCGCCAGCAGCTTGGACAGGGCTTCTATGAACACTGAAGCTTTCTTT.

The rearrangement links TRBV6-5 to TRBJ1-3; TRBD1 matches at 9 bases. Germline trimming cut 4 bases from V and 2 bases from J; bases unmatched to any gene: 6. The CDR3 runs 16 residues. Per the germline V gene, CDR1 is MNHEY and CDR2 is SVGAGI. The CDR3 loop reads CASSSQGAWAGNTIYF. The CDR3 coding sequence is TGTGCCAGCAGTTCACAGGGGGCATGGGCTGGAAACACCATATATTTT.

V usage is TRBV25-1 and J usage is TRBJ1-2, with unresolved D. This CDR3 has 14 amino acids. V was trimmed by 1 base and J by 5 bases, leaving 11 bases between them. From germline, CDR1 is MGHDK and CDR2 SYGVNS. The CDR3 loop reads CASSESYRLYGYTF. In DNA, the CDR3 is TGTGCCAGCAGTGAATCATACAGACTATATGGCTACACCTTC.

The rearrangement uses TRBV5-1 and TRBJ2-3; TRBD2 aligns across 8 bases. The germline CDR1 and CDR2 sequences are SGHRS and YFSETQ. The CDR3 has 17 residues. Trimming cost V 0 bases and J 5 bases; bases outside gene matches: 11. The CDR3 is CASSLEGRGGRIDTQYF. The CDR3 DNA is TGCGCCAGCAGCTTGGAGGGCCGGGGGGGGCGGATAGATACGCAGTATTTT.

This sequence joins TRBV6-5 and TRBJ2-2; perhaps TRBD1 as D (6 bases). CDR3 length: 16 residues. V was shortened by 4 bases and J by 0 bases, with 12 bases between the two germline ends. The germline V gene has CDR1 MNHEY and CDR2 SVGAGI. The CDR3 region has the DNA TGTGCCAGCAGTTCCGGGACAACCGCGAACACCGGGGAGCTGTTTTTT. Protein: CASSSGTTANTGELFF.

V usage is TRBV7-9 and J usage is TRBJ2-5; 10 bases map to TRBD1. Looked up from germline, CDR1 is SEHNR and CDR2 is FQNEAQ (reference sequence). V was pared by 5 bases and J by 4 bases, with 4 bases of the junction left unmatched. This CDR3 is 14 amino acids long. The chain's CDR3 is CASSPTGGGETQYF. The CDR3 nucleotides are TGTGCCAGCAGCCCGACAGGGGGCGGAGAGACCCAGTACTTC.

The gene calls are TRBV10-3 and TRBJ2-1; TRBD1 matches 7 bases. Germline CDR1 reads ENHRY; CDR2 reads SYGVKD. The CDR3 runs 13 residues. Trimming at V came to 4 bases and at J to 8 bases, leaving 5 bases not matched to a gene. CDR3 nucleotide sequence: TGTGCCATCAGTGGAAGGGACAGTGATGAGCAGTTCTTC. Protein product: CAISGRDSDEQFF.

The rearrangement joins TRBV5-4 to TRBJ1-4; 7 bases are shared with TRBD1. Germline CDR1 and CDR2: SGHNT and YYREEE (reference sequence). With 4 bases clipped from V and 5 bases from J, the junction kept 8 bases outside the gene matches. CDR3 length equals 15 residues. Here the CDR3 reads CASSPRGTENEKLFF. As DNA, the CDR3 is TGTGCCAGCAGCCCCCGTGGGACAGAGAATGAAAAACTGTTTTTT.

The chain links TRBV10-1 to TRBJ1-1, with TRBD1 as a possible D gene (6 bases). V gave up 6 bases and J gave up 2 bases, with 10 bases separating them. The CDR3 is 13 residues long. Germline CDR1 and CDR2: WNHNN and SYGVQD (reference sequence). The CDR3 DNA reads TGCGCCAGCAGCGGACAGCCCAACACTGAAGCTTTCTTT. This encodes CASSGQPNTEAFF.

V is TRBV27 and J is TRBJ2-1, with D perhaps TRBD2 (6 bases). The germline V gene has CDR1 MNHEY and CDR2 SMNVEV (reference sequence). The CDR3 covers 13 residues. Trimming removed 6 bases from V and 6 bases from J, with 12 bases in between. The CDR3 reads CASRTGVVNEQFF. DNA for the CDR3: TGTGCCAGCAGAACGGGGGTGGTCAATGAGCAGTTCTTC.

The chain carries TRBV7-6 and TRBJ2-5; weak D call: TRBD1 (7 bases). The CDR3 sequence is 16 residues long. CDR1 and CDR2 (germline): SGHVS, FNYEAQ. V was trimmed by 5 bases and J by 4 bases, leaving 20 bases between them. The CDR3 spells CASSQARQGGTETQYF. The CDR3 DNA reads as TGTGCCAGCAGCCAGGCCCGGCAGGGGGGTACAGAGACCCAGTACTTC.

This clone was detected a few times. The J gene is TRBJ2-7, the V gene TRBV6-1; the D is unclear. This CDR3 has 10 residues. V lost 2 bases to trimming and J lost 7 bases, with 3 bases between them. Germline assignment: CDR1 MNHNS and CDR2 SASEGT. CDR3 loop: CASSEREQYF. The CDR3 DNA sequence: TGTGCCAGCAGTGAACGGGAGCAGTACTTC.

This clone has more than one count but fewer than ten. This chain connects TRBV2 to TRBJ2-1; 10 positions match TRBD2. Germline CDR1 and CDR2: SNHLY and FYNNEI. V shed 3 bases and J 7 bases; nucleotides not matched to a gene: 6. This CDR3 is 15 amino acids long. This CDR3 reads CASSDRLAGVNEQFF. CDR3 in DNA: TGTGCCAGCAGTGACAGGCTAGCGGGGGTAAATGAGCAGTTCTTC.

This clone showed up just a few times. This chain connects TRBV5-6 to TRBJ2-1, with D uncertain. CDR1 SGHDT and CDR2 YYEEEE come from the germline V gene. The length of the CDR3 is 15 residues. The V end was cut by 4 bases, the J end by 9 bases, with 20 bases between. The CDR3 spells CASSRDISNRGEQFF. CDR3 in DNA: TGTGCCAGCAGCAGAGACATCTCCAATCGTGGTGAGCAGTTCTTC. The complete variable domain, with remaining parts taken from reference TRBV5-6 and TRBJ2-1, reads DAGVTQSPTHLIKTRGQQVTLRCSPKSGHDTVSWYQQALGQGPQFIFQYYEEEERQRGNFPDRFSGHQFPNYSSELNVNALLLGDSALYLCASSRDISNRGEQFFGPGTRLTVL.